Presented here are 8 T cell receptor beta chains from one specimen sequenced in a study of shared clonotypes between healthy human individuals. Measured with immunoSEQ multiplex PCR; TCRdb has only the in-frame clones, and not every one. The repertoire holds roughly 600,000 clones, with 98% as singletons. Terminally differentiated effector memory CD45RA+ cells were left out of the naive CD8 fraction, which was CD45RO-negative and positively selected for CCR7. The material sequenced was naive CD8+ T cells sorted from blood. These receptor sequences come from a man aged 30-40 years in good health.

This chain uses TRBV30 with TRBJ1-5; the D is unclear. V lost 3 bases and J lost 7, with 13 bases in between. The CDR3 contains 13 residues. CDR1 and CDR2 (germline): GTSNPN, SVGIG (reference sequence). The CDR3 protein is CAWRPGGGQPQHF. CDR3 coding DNA: TGTGCCTGGAGACCGGGAGGCGGGCAGCCCCAGCATTTT.

This clone appeared a single time. The V call is TRBV28, the J call TRBJ2-7, with 8 bases that match TRBD1. Losses at the gene ends were 5 bases for V and 6 bases for J; bases not matched to a gene: 12. The CDR3 covers 15 residues. Germline V gives CDR1 MDHEN, CDR2 SYDVKM. DNA for the CDR3: TGTGCCAGCAGTGGTCCGGGGACAGGTATCTCCGAGCAGTACTTC. Amino acid sequence: CASSGPGTGISEQYF.

CDR3 loop: CASSLGTSGSTTDEQFF. The CDR3 DNA reads TGTGCCAGCAGTTTGGGGACTAGCGGGAGCACGACGGATGAGCAGTTCTTC. This chain connects TRBV27 to TRBJ2-1; TRBD2 matches 14 bases. V shed 3 bases and J 8 bases; nucleotides not matched to a gene: 9. Germline assignment: CDR1 MNHEY and CDR2 SMNVEV (reference sequence). The CDR3 is 17 amino acids.

V gene TRBV5-5 combines with J gene TRBJ2-2; 9 bases match TRBD2. Germline V gene sequence: CDR1 SGHKS, CDR2 YYEKEE (reference sequence). The CDR3 runs 17 residues. Losses at the gene ends were 0 bases for V and 5 bases for J; bases not matched to a gene: 8. In DNA form, the CDR3 reads TGTGCCAGCAGCTTGGCCTTGGGGCTAGCGGGGACCGGGGAGCTGTTTTTT. Protein product: CASSLALGLAGTGELFF.

This clone was seen only once. The V call is TRBV7-9, the J call TRBJ2-7; D perhaps matches TRBD1 (6 bases). V was cut by 6 bases and J by 5 bases, with 17 bases left in between. Per the germline V gene, CDR1 is SEHNR and CDR2 is FQNEAQ (reference sequence). The CDR3 is made up of 14 amino acids. This chain's CDR3 is CASSQRQVLDEQYF. The DNA for the CDR3 is TGTGCCAGCAGTCAAAGACAGGTTCTGGACGAGCAGTACTTC.

V gene TRBV5-1 combines with J gene TRBJ1-3; D is unresolved. Germline V gene lookup returns CDR1 SGHRS and CDR2 YFSETQ. The CDR3 length is 16 residues. Trimming left V 2 bases short and J 2 bases short, with 14 bases between. CDR3 sequence reads: CASSLDPPGAGNTIYF. CDR3 bases: TGCGCCAGCAGCTTAGACCCTCCAGGCGCTGGAAACACCATATATTTT.

The gene calls are TRBV7-9 and TRBJ2-3, with D unclear. From germline, CDR1 is SEHNR and CDR2 FQNEAQ (reference sequence). Trimming cost V 3 bases and J 2 bases, with 12 bases left between them. This CDR3 has 15 amino acids. The CDR3 bases are TGTGCCAGCAGCTTTACGGTGAAGGACACAGATACGCAGTATTTT. This sequence encodes CASSFTVKDTDTQYF.

V and J are TRBV4-3 and TRBJ2-7, with 9 bases identical to TRBD2. This CDR3 is 17 amino acids long. Germline V lookup: CDR1 LGHNA, CDR2 YSLEER. Trimming at V came to 0 bases and at J to 3 bases, leaving 9 bases not matched to a gene. The chain's CDR3 is CASSQDRASGNYYEQYF. DNA for the CDR3: TGCGCCAGCAGCCAAGATCGGGCTAGCGGGAACTACTACGAGCAGTACTTC.